This T cell receptor (beta chain) is drawn from a study of response to subunit inactivated influenza vaccine. TCRdb recomputed calls from the RT-PCR reads with MiXCR, one row per CDR3 protein. The table has fewer than 400,000 distinct CDR3 sequences, about a fifth seen once; the top ten hold around 9.6%. The CDR3 has 18 amino acids. CDR1 SQVTM and CDR2 ANQGSEA come from the germline V gene. V was pared by 1 base and J by 1 base, with 11 bases of the junction left unmatched. V and J are TRBV29-1 and TRBJ2-5, with 11 nucleotides matching TRBD1. This clonotype originated in a man aged 45 to 70 who received an inactivated influenza vaccine. The specimen comprised PBMCs from blood, sampled approximately 20 months after vaccination. The CDR3 coding sequence is TGCAGCGTTGAAGCTCCCATGGGACAGGGGGACCCCCAAGAGACCCAGTACTTC. As protein: CSVEAPMGQGDPQETQYF.